A selection of T cell receptor beta chains follows, all from one sample in a study of OX40 agonist ivuxolimab in advanced cancers. Generated by immunoSEQ multiplex PCR, the TCRdb table keeps only in-frame clones and is missing some. Seen here are roughly 70,000 clones, 88% observed once, and the top ten hold 0.67%. This material consisted of CD4+ or CD8+ T cells sorted from blood, taken in a trial of the OX40 agonist ivuxolimab. All receptors come from an adult with an advanced solid tumor such as melanoma, head and neck, liver or kidney cancer. Both conserved end residues are part of each CDR3. Each record gives: V gene, J gene, D gene, clone size, CDR3 protein, CDR3 DNA. The D gene is left open where the match is weak. Clone sizes are given selectively: once, few, many, or a class where the clone is expanded.

v_gene: TRBV7-8
j_gene: TRBJ2-7
d_gene: -
abundance: -
CDR3aa: CASSLQGYEQYF
CDR3nt: TGTGCCAGCAGCTTACAGGGTTACGAGCAGTACTTC

v_gene: TRBV5-4
j_gene: TRBJ2-1
d_gene: -
abundance: -
CDR3aa: CASSGGGQYNEQFF
CDR3nt: TGTGCCAGCAGCGGGGGGGGACAGTACAATGAGCAGTTCTTC

v_gene: TRBV30
j_gene: TRBJ1-2
d_gene: -
abundance: -
CDR3aa: CAWGSVGYGYTF
CDR3nt: TGTGCCTGGGGATCGGTTGGCTATGGCTACACCTTC

v_gene: TRBV2
j_gene: TRBJ2-7
d_gene: -
abundance: -
CDR3aa: CASSLGQSYYEQYF
CDR3nt: TGTGCCAGCAGCCTGGGGCAGAGCTACTACGAGCAGTACTTC

v_gene: TRBV6-1
j_gene: TRBJ1-6
d_gene: -
abundance: once
CDR3aa: CASSENPTSPLHF
CDR3nt: TGTGCCAGCAGTGAAAACCCCACTTCACCCCTCCACTTT

v_gene: TRBV19
j_gene: TRBJ2-2
d_gene: TRBD2
abundance: -
CDR3aa: CASTGLAVNTGELFF
CDR3nt: TGTGCCAGTACCGGACTAGCGGTAAACACCGGGGAGCTGTTTTTT

v_gene: TRBV2
j_gene: TRBJ2-1
d_gene: -
abundance: -
CDR3aa: CASSVLGLGNEQFF
CDR3nt: TGTGCCAGCAGTGTGCTAGGATTAGGCAATGAGCAGTTCTTC

v_gene: TRBV18
j_gene: TRBJ2-2
d_gene: TRBD1
abundance: once
CDR3aa: CASSPTQGASTGELFF
CDR3nt: TGTGCCAGCTCACCAACCCAGGGGGCTAGCACCGGGGAGCTGTTTTTT

v_gene: TRBV19
j_gene: TRBJ2-1
d_gene: TRBD2
abundance: -
CDR3aa: CASSRLAGVGNEQFF
CDR3nt: TGTGCCAGTAGTAGGCTAGCGGGAGTAGGGAATGAGCAGTTCTTC

v_gene: TRBV2
j_gene: TRBJ1-6
d_gene: -
abundance: -
CDR3aa: CASTTETNSPLHF
CDR3nt: TGTGCCAGCACTACGGAGACTAATTCACCCCTCCACTTT

v_gene: TRBV13
j_gene: TRBJ2-1
d_gene: -
abundance: -
CDR3aa: CASSPRTGYNEQFF
CDR3nt: TGTGCCAGCAGCCCTCGGACTGGATACAATGAGCAGTTCTTC

v_gene: TRBV14
j_gene: TRBJ2-1
d_gene: TRBD2
abundance: -
CDR3aa: CASSHPAGVSYNEQFF
CDR3nt: TGTGCCAGCAGCCACCCAGCGGGAGTCTCCTACAATGAGCAGTTCTTC

v_gene: TRBV6-5
j_gene: TRBJ1-3
d_gene: -
abundance: -
CDR3aa: CASSTGLHSGNTIYF
CDR3nt: TGTGCCAGCAGTACGGGGCTACACTCTGGAAACACCATATATTTT

v_gene: TRBV5-1
j_gene: TRBJ2-1
d_gene: -
abundance: -
CDR3aa: CASSLPLTGAHEQFF
CDR3nt: TGCGCCAGCAGCCTGCCTCTAACGGGAGCCCATGAGCAGTTCTTC

v_gene: TRBV6-5
j_gene: TRBJ1-1
d_gene: -
abundance: once
CDR3aa: CASSPTGPNTEAFF
CDR3nt: TGTGCCAGCAGCCCCACAGGACCGAACACTGAAGCTTTCTTT

v_gene: TRBV5-1
j_gene: TRBJ1-5
d_gene: -
abundance: -
CDR3aa: CASSLDGSGQPQHF
CDR3nt: TGCGCCAGCAGCTTGGACGGTTCAGGTCAGCCCCAGCATTTT

v_gene: TRBV6-5
j_gene: TRBJ1-1
d_gene: -
abundance: -
CDR3aa: CASSYQQFTEAFF
CDR3nt: TGTGCCAGCAGTTACCAACAGTTCACTGAAGCTTTCTTT

v_gene: TRBV7-2
j_gene: TRBJ2-1
d_gene: TRBD1
abundance: -
CDR3aa: CASSLDSGTGGREQFF
CDR3nt: TGTGCCAGCAGCTTAGATTCCGGGACAGGGGGTCGTGAGCAGTTCTTC

v_gene: TRBV19
j_gene: TRBJ2-3
d_gene: -
abundance: -
CDR3aa: CASSIANTQYF
CDR3nt: TGTGCCAGTAGTATCGCTAATACGCAGTATTTT

v_gene: TRBV6-6
j_gene: TRBJ1-5
d_gene: -
abundance: -
CDR3aa: CASRDSGSNQPQHF
CDR3nt: TGTGCCAGCAGGGACAGCGGTAGCAATCAGCCCCAGCATTTT

v_gene: TRBV28
j_gene: TRBJ1-5
d_gene: TRBD1
abundance: -
CDR3aa: CASSYHGTARNQPQHF
CDR3nt: TGTGCCAGCAGTTATCACGGGACAGCCAGAAATCAGCCCCAGCATTTT

v_gene: TRBV10-3
j_gene: TRBJ1-1
d_gene: -
abundance: -
CDR3aa: CAISGTGGGTEAFF
CDR3nt: TGTGCCATCAGTGGCACAGGAGGAGGGACTGAAGCTTTCTTT

v_gene: TRBV2
j_gene: TRBJ2-5
d_gene: -
abundance: once
CDR3aa: CASSWTGDGTQYF
CDR3nt: TGTGCCAGCAGTTGGACCGGGGACGGGACCCAGTACTTC

v_gene: TRBV9
j_gene: TRBJ2-3
d_gene: -
abundance: few
CDR3aa: CASSVGDSSTDTQYF
CDR3nt: TGTGCCAGCAGCGTAGGAGACAGCTCCACAGATACGCAGTATTTT

v_gene: TRBV28
j_gene: TRBJ1-5
d_gene: -
abundance: -
CDR3aa: CASSLFQGGNQPQHF
CDR3nt: TGTGCCAGCAGTTTATTCCAGGGAGGCAATCAGCCCCAGCATTTT

v_gene: TRBV18
j_gene: TRBJ2-7
d_gene: TRBD1
abundance: -
CDR3aa: CASSPNSGGATREQYF
CDR3nt: TGTGCCAGCTCGCCCAACTCAGGGGGCGCGACTCGGGAGCAGTACTTC

v_gene: TRBV5-4
j_gene: TRBJ1-3
d_gene: -
abundance: -
CDR3aa: CASSSQRGAGGNTIYF
CDR3nt: TGTGCCAGCAGCTCCCAGAGGGGGGCAGGTGGAAACACCATATATTTT

v_gene: TRBV10-3
j_gene: TRBJ1-1
d_gene: TRBD1
abundance: -
CDR3aa: CATNKGANTEAFF
CDR3nt: TGTGCCACAAATAAGGGGGCGAACACTGAAGCTTTCTTT

v_gene: TRBV10-3
j_gene: TRBJ2-5
d_gene: -
abundance: -
CDR3aa: CAISTSETVAETQYF
CDR3nt: TGTGCCATCAGTACCTCCGAGACAGTCGCGGAGACCCAGTACTTC

v_gene: TRBV30
j_gene: TRBJ1-1
d_gene: -
abundance: -
CDR3aa: CAWMREGNTEAFF
CDR3nt: TGTGCCTGGATGAGAGAGGGGAACACTGAAGCTTTCTTT

v_gene: TRBV4-1
j_gene: TRBJ2-3
d_gene: -
abundance: -
CDR3aa: CASSSLGALTDTQYF
CDR3nt: TGCGCCAGCAGCTCCCTGGGGGCCCTCACAGATACGCAGTATTTT

v_gene: TRBV5-4
j_gene: TRBJ2-3
d_gene: TRBD2
abundance: -
CDR3aa: CASNRLAGSTDTQYF
CDR3nt: TGTGCCAGCAACAGACTAGCGGGGAGCACAGATACGCAGTATTTT

v_gene: TRBV29-1
j_gene: TRBJ2-7
d_gene: -
abundance: -
CDR3aa: CSVEGQGSPYEQYF
CDR3nt: TGCAGCGTTGAAGGTCAGGGTAGTCCCTACGAGCAGTACTTC

v_gene: TRBV15
j_gene: TRBJ2-1
d_gene: -
abundance: -
CDR3aa: CATSKSGEGQFF
CDR3nt: TGTGCCACCAGCAAGAGCGGCGAGGGGCAGTTCTTC

v_gene: TRBV29-1
j_gene: TRBJ2-2
d_gene: -
abundance: -
CDR3aa: CSADRNTGELFF
CDR3nt: TGCAGCGCAGACAGAAACACCGGGGAGCTGTTTTTT

v_gene: TRBV4-1
j_gene: TRBJ2-5
d_gene: -
abundance: -
CDR3aa: CASSQDRGRGYGETQYF
CDR3nt: TGCGCCAGCAGCCAAGATCGCGGCAGGGGTTATGGAGAGACCCAGTACTTC

v_gene: TRBV18
j_gene: TRBJ2-7
d_gene: -
abundance: -
CDR3aa: CASSRVESSYEQYF
CDR3nt: TGTGCCAGCTCCCGGGTCGAATCTTCCTACGAGCAGTACTTC

v_gene: TRBV5-5
j_gene: TRBJ2-2
d_gene: -
abundance: -
CDR3aa: CASSLPGELFF
CDR3nt: TGTGCCAGCAGCTTGCCCGGGGAGCTGTTTTTT

v_gene: TRBV29-1
j_gene: TRBJ2-1
d_gene: -
abundance: -
CDR3aa: CSVEWDNEQFF
CDR3nt: TGCAGCGTTGAGTGGGACAATGAGCAGTTCTTC

v_gene: TRBV19
j_gene: TRBJ2-2
d_gene: TRBD2
abundance: once
CDR3aa: CASSRGTSGKTGELFF
CDR3nt: TGTGCCAGTAGTAGAGGGACTAGCGGAAAAACCGGGGAGCTGTTTTTT

v_gene: TRBV5-1
j_gene: TRBJ2-1
d_gene: TRBD2
abundance: -
CDR3aa: CASSVGGISYNEQFF
CDR3nt: TGCGCCAGCAGCGTGGGAGGGATCTCCTACAATGAGCAGTTCTTC

v_gene: TRBV6-6
j_gene: TRBJ1-2
d_gene: -
abundance: -
CDR3aa: CASSRTTGAGYTF
CDR3nt: TGTGCCAGCAGTCGTACCACGGGCGCTGGCTACACCTTC

v_gene: TRBV19
j_gene: TRBJ2-3
d_gene: -
abundance: -
CDR3aa: CASSIVGEDTQYF
CDR3nt: TGTGCCAGTAGTATAGTCGGGGAAGATACGCAGTATTTT

v_gene: TRBV19
j_gene: TRBJ1-1
d_gene: -
abundance: -
CDR3aa: CASSTDSGGTEAFF
CDR3nt: TGTGCCAGTAGTACGGACTCGGGGGGAACTGAAGCTTTCTTT

v_gene: TRBV7-2
j_gene: TRBJ2-5
d_gene: -
abundance: -
CDR3aa: CASSPVTTRGETQYF
CDR3nt: TGTGCCAGCAGCCCGGTTACTACTAGGGGGGAGACCCAGTACTTC

v_gene: TRBV5-5
j_gene: TRBJ1-1
d_gene: -
abundance: -
CDR3aa: CASSLSENTEAFF
CDR3nt: TGTGCCAGCAGCTTGTCAGAGAACACTGAAGCTTTCTTT

v_gene: TRBV28
j_gene: TRBJ1-2
d_gene: -
abundance: -
CDR3aa: CASSYLFYGYTF
CDR3nt: TGTGCCAGCAGTTACCTGTTCTATGGCTACACCTTC

v_gene: TRBV7-3
j_gene: TRBJ2-2
d_gene: -
abundance: -
CDR3aa: CASSSDTGELFF
CDR3nt: TGTGCCAGCAGCTCGGACACCGGGGAGCTGTTTTTT

v_gene: TRBV19
j_gene: TRBJ2-5
d_gene: -
abundance: -
CDR3aa: CASSSTGETQYF
CDR3nt: TGTGCCAGTAGTTCGACTGGAGAGACCCAGTACTTC

v_gene: TRBV10-3
j_gene: TRBJ2-5
d_gene: TRBD2
abundance: -
CDR3aa: CAISLAGDEETQYF
CDR3nt: TGTGCCATCAGTCTAGCGGGGGACGAAGAGACCCAGTACTTC